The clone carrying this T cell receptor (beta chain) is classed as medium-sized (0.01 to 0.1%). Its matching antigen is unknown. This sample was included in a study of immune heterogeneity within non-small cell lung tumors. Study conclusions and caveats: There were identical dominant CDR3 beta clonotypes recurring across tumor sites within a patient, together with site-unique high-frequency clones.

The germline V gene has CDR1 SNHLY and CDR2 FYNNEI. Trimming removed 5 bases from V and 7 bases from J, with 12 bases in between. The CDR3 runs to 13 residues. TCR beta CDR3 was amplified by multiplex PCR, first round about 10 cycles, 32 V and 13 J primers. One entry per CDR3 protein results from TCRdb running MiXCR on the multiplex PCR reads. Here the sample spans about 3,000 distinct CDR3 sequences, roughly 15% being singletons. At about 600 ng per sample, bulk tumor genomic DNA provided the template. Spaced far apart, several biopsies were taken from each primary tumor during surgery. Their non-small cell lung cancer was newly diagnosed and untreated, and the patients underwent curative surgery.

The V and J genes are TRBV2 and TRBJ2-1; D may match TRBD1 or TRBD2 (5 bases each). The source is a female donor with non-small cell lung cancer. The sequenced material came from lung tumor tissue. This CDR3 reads CASSQGTGNEQFF. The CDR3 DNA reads TGTGCCAGCAGTCAAGGGACGGGGAATGAGCAGTTCTTC.